Each of the 25 T cell receptor beta chains below was sequenced from the same sample in a study of T cells after yellow fever vaccination. TCRdb re-called the 5' RACE reads through MiXCR, storing one row per CDR3 protein. The sample has 500,000 to 650,000 distinct CDR3 sequences, less than 20% seen once. The specimen was PBMCs, collected 4 to 6 days after the first yellow fever vaccination. The receptor source for this set is a man younger than 30 who received the YFV17D yellow fever vaccine.

The rearrangement links TRBV5-1 to TRBJ1-1, with D possibly matching TRBD1 (5 bases). The germline V gene has CDR1 SGHRS and CDR2 YFSETQ. This CDR3 spans 13 amino acids. The germline V and J ends were trimmed by 3 bases and 3 bases, with 9 bases remaining between them. The CDR3 is CASSSGGDTEAFF. The CDR3 DNA follows: TGCGCCAGCAGCTCTGGGGGGGACACTGAAGCTTTCTTT.

This chain connects TRBV10-3 to TRBJ2-3; D gene ambiguous. The V end was cut by 3 bases, the J end by 0 bases, with 7 bases between. This CDR3 is 14 amino acids long. The germline CDR1 and CDR2 sequences are ENHRY and SYGVKD. The CDR3 DNA is TGTGCCATCAGTGATGACGGGAGCACAGATACGCAGTATTTT. Protein sequence: CAISDDGSTDTQYF.

This clonotype has a handful of counts. The chain joins TRBV5-1 to TRBJ2-5, with D perhaps given as TRBD1 or TRBD2 (5 bases each). The CDR3 is made up of 15 amino acids. CDR1 SGHRS and CDR2 YFSETQ come from the germline V gene. Between the trimmed V and J ends, which lost 0 bases and 4 bases, there was a span of 13 bases. The CDR3, as DNA: TGCGCCAGCAGCTTGGTAGCAGAGGGGTTAGAGACCCAGTACTTC. The encoded protein is CASSLVAEGLETQYF.

The chain has TRBV12-5 and TRBJ2-3; D possibly corresponds to TRBD1 (6 bases). The CDR3 extends over 15 amino acids. Germline V gene sequence: CDR1 LGHNT, CDR2 FRNRAP. The ends were cut back, 6 bases at V and 0 bases at J, with 13 bases in the middle. The CDR3 nucleotides read TGTGCTAGTGGGGAGAGAACAGGGAGCACAGATACGCAGTATTTT. This encodes CASGERTGSTDTQYF. Combining the CDR3 with reference TRBV12-5 and TRBJ2-3 gives the whole variable domain DARVTQTPRHKVTEMGQEVTMRCQPILGHNTVFWYRQTMMQGLELLAYFRNRAPLDDSGMPKDRFSAEMPDATLATLKIQPSEPRDSAVYFCASGERTGSTDTQYFGPGTRLTVL.

This clonotype was detected a few times. The V and J genes are TRBV27 and TRBJ2-3, with 9 bases matching TRBD2. This CDR3 is 15 amino acids long. V lost 2 bases to trimming and J lost 2 bases; unmatched junction nucleotides: 2. Germline CDR1 reads MNHEY; CDR2 reads SMNVEV (reference sequence). CDR3 sequence reads: CASSLERGDTDTQYF. The CDR3 DNA reads TGTGCCAGCAGTTTAGAGCGGGGGGACACAGATACGCAGTATTTT.

V and J are TRBV20-1 and TRBJ1-5; D gene unclear. V gave up 3 bases and J gave up 5 bases, with 8 bases separating them. The V gene's germline CDR1 is DFQATT and CDR2 SNEGSKA (reference sequence). The CDR3 spans 12 residues. CDR3 in DNA: TGCAGTGCTAGTGGAATTCATCAGCCCCAGCATTTT. Amino acids: CSASGIHQPQHF.

The chain links TRBV19 to TRBJ2-3; possibly TRBD1 for D (6 bases). V lost 5 bases, J lost 0 bases, and 15 bases lay in between. From germline, CDR1 is LNHDA and CDR2 SQIVND (reference sequence). The CDR3 sequence is 16 residues long. CDR3: CASSEPLGASTDTQYF. The CDR3 bases are TGTGCCAGTAGTGAGCCGCTGGGGGCTAGCACAGATACGCAGTATTTT.

This clonotype was found once. In DNA form, the CDR3 reads TGTGCCAGCAGTGAAGACTGCTCCTACGAGCAGTACGTC. It encodes CASSEDCSYEQYV. The genes are TRBV2 and TRBJ2-7; D is ambiguous. Germline V gives CDR1 SNHLY, CDR2 FYNNEI. The CDR3 spans 13 residues. V was pared by 1 base and J by 0 bases, with 4 bases between.

The chain has TRBV4-3 and TRBJ2-5; D possibly uses TRBD1 or TRBD2 (6 bases each). Germline loops: CDR1 LGHNA, CDR2 YSLEER. Between the trimmed V and J ends, which lost 0 bases and 2 bases, there was a span of 16 bases. This CDR3 has 17 residues. The CDR3 region is CASSQDGSRGRQETQYF. DNA for the CDR3: TGCGCCAGCAGCCAAGATGGATCCCGGGGGCGGCAAGAGACCCAGTACTTC.

This clonotype was counted a few times. The chain combines TRBV6-5 with TRBJ1-2; weak D call: TRBD1 (5 bases). Germline values: CDR1 MNHEY, CDR2 SVGAGI. Deletions cut 0 bases from V and 8 bases from J, with 10 bases between. This CDR3 has 13 amino acids. CDR3 DNA: TGTGCCAGCAGTTACTCTGGGGGGTACGGCTACACCTTC. The encoded protein is CASSYSGGYGYTF.

V gene TRBV5-6 combines with J gene TRBJ2-5; D is ambiguous. The CDR3 runs to 13 residues. V gave up 0 bases and J gave up 4 bases, with 7 bases separating them. Germline V lookup: CDR1 SGHDT, CDR2 YYEEEE. This CDR3 reads CASSLAWGETQYF. Written as DNA, the CDR3 is TGTGCCAGCAGCTTGGCCTGGGGAGAGACCCAGTACTTC.

This clonotype occurred a few times. V and J are TRBV29-1 and TRBJ2-7; 8 nucleotides align to TRBD1. The CDR3 is 12 amino acids. V shed 4 bases, J shed 5 bases, and the junction held 4 bases outside the gene matches. Germline V gene lookup returns CDR1 SQVTM and CDR2 ANQGSEA. Here the CDR3 DNA reads TGCAGCGTTGCGGACAGGGACGACGAGCAGTACTTC. Protein: CSVADRDDEQYF.

The chain employs TRBV4-2 and TRBJ2-7; D ambiguous. The germline V gene has CDR1 LGHNA and CDR2 YNFKEQ. CDR3 length: 16 amino acids. Trimming pared 0 bases from V and 2 bases from J, leaving 14 bases between. The CDR3 DNA sequence: TGTGCCAGCAGCCAAGATACCCCGAGAGGAGCCTACGAGCAGTACTTC. As protein: CASSQDTPRGAYEQYF.

The chain carries TRBV5-4 and TRBJ2-5, with D perhaps TRBD1 (6 bases). Trimming pared 5 bases from V and 1 base from J, leaving 9 bases between. The germline CDR1 and CDR2 sequences are SGHNT and YYREEE (reference sequence). The CDR3 loop spans 13 amino acids. The CDR3 loop is CASSWTAQETQYF. The CDR3 DNA reads as TGTGCCAGCAGTTGGACAGCCCAAGAGACCCAGTACTTC.

This clonotype was seen more than once but under ten times. The CDR3 loop reads CSARSPLVGPYEQYF. CDR3 DNA sequence: TGCAGTGCTAGATCTCCCCTCGTGGGCCCTTACGAGCAGTACTTC. The rearrangement links TRBV20-1 to TRBJ2-7; D gene uncertain. This CDR3 spans 15 amino acids. The germline CDR1 and CDR2 sequences are DFQATT and SNEGSKA (reference sequence). The V end lost 2 bases, the J end lost 4 bases, and 18 bases lay between the germline ends.

This clonotype has more than one count but fewer than ten. The chain joins TRBV12-3 or TRBV12-4 to TRBJ1-2; 7 nucleotides agree with TRBD1. This CDR3 contains 14 residues. The J segment lost 5 bases and the V segment lost 6 bases, leaving 9 bases of the junction unmatched. The CDR3 nucleotides read TGTGCCAGCAGCCGCTACAGGGGCATGTATGGCTACACCTTC. Protein product: CASSRYRGMYGYTF.

This clonotype was recorded a few times. The J gene is TRBJ1-2, the V gene TRBV6-6; D remains unclear. The V end was cut by 4 bases, the J end by 6 bases, with 3 bases between. The CDR3 contains 10 residues. Germline loops: CDR1 MNHNY, CDR2 SVGAGI (reference sequence). As DNA, the CDR3 is TGTGCCAGCAGTTGGGATGGCTACACCTTC. It codes for CASSWDGYTF.

This clonotype was recorded many times. This sequence joins TRBV12-3 or TRBV12-4 and TRBJ1-4; D is perhaps TRBD1 (5 bases). Trimming took 4 bases from V and 3 from J, leaving 12 bases between them. The length of the CDR3 is 15 residues. The CDR3 loop reads CASSSQTGPNEKLFF. The CDR3 DNA is TGTGCCAGCAGTTCTCAGACGGGGCCTAATGAAAAACTGTTTTTT.

This clonotype was seen a handful of times. V gene TRBV7-8 combines with J gene TRBJ2-3, with a tentative D call TRBD2 (6 bases). Germline V gives CDR1 SGHVS, CDR2 FQNEAQ. V was trimmed by 3 bases and J by 1 base, leaving 11 bases between them. The CDR3 totals 15 residues. CDR3: CASSLAGKGTDTQYF. The DNA of the CDR3 is TGTGCCAGCAGCTTGGCGGGGAAAGGCACAGATACGCAGTATTTT.

V and J are TRBV7-9 and TRBJ1-1; TRBD1 agrees at 9 bases. The CDR3 runs 14 residues. Germline V gene lookup returns CDR1 SEHNR and CDR2 FQNEAQ (reference sequence). V trimming: 5 bases; J trimming: 2 bases; junction bases outside the gene matches: 3. The DNA for the CDR3 is TGTGCCAGCAGCGACAGGGGGGGAAACACTGAAGCTTTCTTT. As protein: CASSDRGGNTEAFF. Full variable domain (outside the CDR3, taken from reference TRBV7-9 and TRBJ1-1): DTGVSQNPRHKITKRGQNVTFRCDPISEHNRLYWYRQTLGQGPEFLTYFQNEAQLEKSRLLSDRFSAERPKGSFSTLEIQRTEQGDSAMYLCASSDRGGNTEAFFGQGTRLTVV.

There are a few counts of this clonotype. The chain links TRBV7-2 to TRBJ1-2, with 7 bases aligning to TRBD1. Trimming cost V 4 bases and J 4 bases; bases outside gene matches: 6. The CDR3 has 14 residues. Germline values: CDR1 SGHTA, CDR2 FQGNSA. CDR3 DNA sequence: TGTGCCAGCAGCTCTTGGACAGGACTCTATGGCTACACCTTC. The encoded protein is CASSSWTGLYGYTF.

This clonotype was detected many times. The V and J genes are TRBV4-1 and TRBJ2-5, with 11 bases aligning to TRBD2. The CDR3 runs to 16 residues. V lost 0 bases to trimming and J lost 4 bases; unmatched junction nucleotides: 4. Germline V gene sequence: CDR1 MGHRA, CDR2 YSYEKL. The CDR3: CASSQDLLAGGETQYF. The CDR3 nucleotides are TGCGCCAGCAGCCAAGATCTGCTAGCGGGGGGAGAGACCCAGTACTTC.

This clonotype was counted between two and nine times. The chain has TRBV5-4 and TRBJ2-1; a weak D match, TRBD2 (6 bases). Trimming took 0 bases from V and 3 from J, leaving 13 bases between them. CDR3 length: 16 amino acids. Germline V gene lookup returns CDR1 SGHNT and CDR2 YYREEE (reference sequence). In DNA, the CDR3 is TGTGCCAGCAGCTTGGGTGCGGGATACAGCTACAATGAGCAGTTCTTC. It encodes CASSLGAGYSYNEQFF.

There are many counts of this clonotype. The chain is built from TRBV4-3 and TRBJ1-2; TRBD1 might be the D (5 bases). This CDR3 spans 13 amino acids. The germline V gene has CDR1 LGHNA and CDR2 YSLEER. The V gene lost 3 bases and the J gene lost 7 bases, with 12 bases spanning the gap. CDR3 coding DNA: TGCGCCAGCAGCCATGGGGGTGGGGTTGGCTACACCTTC. It specifies CASSHGGGVGYTF.

The genes are TRBV3-1 and TRBJ2-2; no clear D. Germline V gives CDR1 LGHDT, CDR2 YNNKEL (reference sequence). V was cut by 0 bases and J by 6 bases, with 11 bases left in between. The CDR3 loop spans 15 amino acids. The CDR3 sequence: CASSQESTPAGELFF. For the CDR3, the DNA is TGTGCCAGCAGCCAAGAATCTACTCCAGCCGGGGAGCTGTTTTTT.